A single sample gave rise to the 14 T cell receptor beta chains below, sequenced in a study of response to subunit inactivated influenza vaccine listed by TCRdb under 2018. Library generation was performed with RT-PCR. Instrument used: Illumina HiSeq 2500. TCRdb reanalyzed the raw reads on its own, using fastp at Q25 for trimming and MiXCR for clone calling, and kept in-frame beta chains. CDR3 protein sequences are deduplicated, and each keeps its most common genes and DNA. This sample comprises around 580,000 distinct CDR3 sequences, around 13% of them detected only once. Clones ranked in the top ten supply 8.5% to 14% of the sample. The sample consisted of PBMCs from blood, taken 11 to 12 days after vaccination. These receptors were obtained from a man aged 45-65 years who received an inactivated influenza vaccine. Donor details come from another sample of the same person, matched by shared clones.

The rearrangement uses TRBV7-9 and TRBJ2-6; D is uncertain. This CDR3 contains 17 residues. CDR1 is SEHNR and CDR2 is FQNEAQ in the germline V gene (reference sequence). Trimming took 5 bases from V and 1 from J, leaving 15 bases between them. CDR3 in DNA: TGTGCCAGCAGCGGGCAGACCCTAGTATCTGGGGCCAACGTCCTGACTTTC. This gives the protein CASSGQTLVSGANVLTF. The full variable domain, completed using reference TRBV7-9 and TRBJ2-6, is DTGVSQNPRHKITKRGQNVTFRCDPISEHNRLYWYRQTLGQGPEFLTYFQNEAQLEKSRLLSDRFSAERPKGSFSTLEIQRTEQGDSAMYLCASSGQTLVSGANVLTFGAGSRLTVL.

This clonotype was observed a few times. The chain carries TRBV28 and TRBJ2-1; 11 nucleotides align to TRBD2. Germline CDR1 MDHEN, CDR2 SYDVKM. J was trimmed by 0 bases and V by 8 bases; bases with no gene match: 9. CDR3 length: 17 amino acids. The CDR3 DNA reads TGTGCCAGCGCCGGGACTAGCGGCTCGAGCTCCTACAATGAGCAGTTCTTC. Amino acid sequence: CASAGTSGSSSYNEQFF.

This clonotype has more than one count but fewer than ten. This chain uses TRBV29-1 with TRBJ2-4; TRBD1 or TRBD2 may be the D gene (6 bases each). Trimming left V 7 bases short and J 0 bases short, with 16 bases between. The CDR3 length is 15 residues. From germline, CDR1 is SQVTM and CDR2 ANQGSEA. CDR3: CSAARGPVAKNIQYF. As DNA, the CDR3 is TGCAGCGCAGCCCGGGGGCCTGTAGCCAAAAACATTCAGTACTTC. Combining the CDR3 with reference TRBV29-1 and TRBJ2-4 gives the whole variable domain SAVISQKPSRDICQRGTSLTIQCQVDSQVTMMFWYRQQPGQSLTLIATANQGSEATYESGFVIDKFPISRPNLTFSTLTVSNMSPEDSSIYLCSAARGPVAKNIQYFGAGTRLSVL.

The rearrangement joins TRBV7-6 to TRBJ2-3; 9 bases fit TRBD2. The CDR3 has 16 amino acids. V trimming: 1 base; J trimming: 3 bases; junction bases outside the gene matches: 5. CDR1 is SGHVS, CDR2 FNYEAQ, per germline. DNA of the CDR3: TGTGCCAGCAGCTTAGGAGGCGGGAGGGCGACAGATACGCAGTATTTT. It yields the protein CASSLGGGRATDTQYF.

The J gene is TRBJ2-2, the V gene TRBV24-1, with TRBD1 identical over 8 bases. This CDR3 spans 15 amino acids. Germline assignment: CDR1 KGHDR and CDR2 SFDVKD. The V segment lost 7 bases and the J segment 3 bases; nucleotides outside the gene matches: 6. DNA of the CDR3: TGTGCCACCAGCCCCGGACAGGGCGACACCGGGGAGCTGTTTTTT. Amino acids: CATSPGQGDTGELFF.

This clonotype occurred many times. The chain joins TRBV4-2 to TRBJ2-7; 8 nucleotides align to TRBD2. Unmatched junction bases numbered 5, after V lost 2 bases and J lost 2 bases. Germline V gene sequence: CDR1 LGHNA, CDR2 YNFKEQ. The CDR3 consists of 15 residues. CDR3 sequence: CASSQPSGSAYEQYF. In nucleotides, the CDR3 is TGTGCCAGCAGCCAACCTAGCGGGTCCGCCTACGAGCAGTACTTC.

This clonotype was seen a handful of times. The chain has TRBV5-4 and TRBJ2-5; 8 nucleotides line up with TRBD2. V lost 3 bases to trimming and J lost 4 bases; unmatched junction nucleotides: 8. The CDR3 has 15 residues. Germline CDR1 is SGHNT and CDR2 is YYREEE (reference sequence). Written as DNA, the CDR3 is TGTGCCAGCAGCTCACAAGGGGCGGGGGGAGAGACCCAGTACTTC. This encodes CASSSQGAGGETQYF.

This clonotype was picked up many times. The chain combines TRBV6-5 with TRBJ2-2; D is ambiguous. V dropped 0 bases and J dropped 5 bases, with 10 bases sitting between them. The CDR3 consists of 15 residues. CDR1 and CDR2 (germline): MNHEY, SVGAGI. CDR3 DNA: TGTGCCAGCAGTTACTCGGTCCTGGGGACCGGGGAGCTGTTTTTT. Translated: CASSYSVLGTGELFF.

This clonotype was observed a few times. The gene calls are TRBV11-2 and TRBJ2-7, with 10 bases aligning to TRBD2. The germline V gene has CDR1 SGHAT and CDR2 FQNNGV. V shed 5 bases and J 5 bases; nucleotides not matched to a gene: 12. CDR3 length equals 16 residues. The CDR3 is CASSDKRGLAWDEQYF. CDR3 DNA: TGTGCCAGCAGCGACAAGCGGGGACTAGCGTGGGACGAGCAGTACTTC. The full variable domain, with the rest looked up from reference TRBV11-2 and TRBJ2-7, is EAGVAQSPRYKIIEKRQSVAFWCNPISGHATLYWYQQILGQGPKLLIQFQNNGVVDDSQLPKDRFSAERLKGVDSTLKIQPAKLEDSAVYLCASSDKRGLAWDEQYFGPGTRLTVT.

This chain links TRBV3-1 with TRBJ2-1, with 7 bases aligning to TRBD2. CDR3 length: 17 amino acids. The junction had 10 bases not matched to a gene; V was cut back by 5 bases and J by 0 bases. The germline CDR1 and CDR2 sequences are LGHDT and YNNKEL (reference sequence). The CDR3 loop is CASSARMPSGSYNEQFF. The CDR3 nucleotides read TGTGCCAGCAGCGCAAGGATGCCTAGCGGCTCCTACAATGAGCAGTTCTTC.

The chain is built from TRBV28 and TRBJ1-1; D not resolved. Germline CDR1 reads MDHEN; CDR2 reads SYDVKM. The CDR3 consists of 13 residues. V was pared by 7 bases and J by 1 base, with 10 bases between. Written as DNA, the CDR3 is TGTGCCAGCACCCCAGCCGGGAACACTGAAGCTTTCTTT. Protein: CASTPAGNTEAFF.

This clonotype was seen a handful of times. The chain is built from TRBV18 and TRBJ1-2; 9 bases agree with TRBD1. The CDR3 spans 15 residues. V was pared by 3 bases and J by 5 bases, with 7 bases of the junction left unmatched. Per the germline V gene, CDR1 is KGHSH and CDR2 is LQKENI. This chain's CDR3 is CASSPGGTGSYGYTF. The CDR3 nucleotides are TGTGCCAGCTCACCGGGCGGGACAGGGAGTTATGGCTACACCTTC.

The chain joins TRBV4-2 to TRBJ2-7, with TRBD2 matching over 11 bases. Germline V gene lookup returns CDR1 LGHNA and CDR2 YNFKEQ. The V gene end was trimmed by 3 bases and the J gene end by 4 bases; junction bases not matched to a gene: 5. The CDR3 extends over 15 amino acids. CDR3 loop: CASSHAGLAVYEQYF. The CDR3 DNA follows: TGTGCCAGCAGCCACGCGGGACTAGCGGTTTACGAGCAGTACTTC.

This clonotype was seen many times. The J gene is TRBJ2-7, the V gene TRBV4-3; 7 positions agree with TRBD1. The V gene's germline CDR1 is LGHNA and CDR2 YSLEER. This CDR3 has 15 residues. V lost 1 base, J lost 0 bases, and 3 bases stayed unmatched. CDR3 sequence reads: CASSQVWDSSYEQYF. CDR3 DNA: TGCGCCAGCAGCCAAGTTTGGGACAGCTCCTACGAGCAGTACTTC.